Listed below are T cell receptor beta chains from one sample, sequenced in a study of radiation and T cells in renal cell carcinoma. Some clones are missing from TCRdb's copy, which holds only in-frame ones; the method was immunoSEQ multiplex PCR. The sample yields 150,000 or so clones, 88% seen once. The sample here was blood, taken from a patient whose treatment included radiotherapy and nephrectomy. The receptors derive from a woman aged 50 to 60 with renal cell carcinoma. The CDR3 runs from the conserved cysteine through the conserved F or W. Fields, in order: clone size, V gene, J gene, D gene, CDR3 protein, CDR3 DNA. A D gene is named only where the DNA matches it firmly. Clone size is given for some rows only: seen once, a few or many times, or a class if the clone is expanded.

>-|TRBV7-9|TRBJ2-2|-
CASSSGFDTGELFF
TGTGCCAGCAGCTCGGGGTTCGACACCGGGGAGCTGTTTTTT
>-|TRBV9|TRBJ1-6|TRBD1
CASSVGPGGESPLHF
TGTGCCAGCAGCGTAGGACCAGGGGGCGAATCACCCCTCCACTTT
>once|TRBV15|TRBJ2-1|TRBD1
CATSRDSSGTGLNEQFF
TGTGCCACCAGCAGAGATTCCTCCGGGACAGGGTTGAATGAGCAGTTCTTC
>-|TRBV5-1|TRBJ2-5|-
CASRPTPPRQPLGTQYF
TGCGCCAGCAGACCGACTCCACCAAGACAGCCGCTTGGGACCCAGTACTTC
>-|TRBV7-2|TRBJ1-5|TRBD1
CASSWTGGPNQPQHF
TGTGCCAGCAGCTGGACAGGGGGCCCCAATCAGCCCCAGCATTTT
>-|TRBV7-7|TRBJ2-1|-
CASSLAVGGEQFF
TGTGCTAGCAGCTTAGCGGTTGGCGGGGAGCAGTTCTTC
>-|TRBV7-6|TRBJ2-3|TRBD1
CASSLRPVQGTSTDTQYF
TGTGCCAGCAGCTTACGACCCGTACAGGGGACGAGCACAGATACGCAGTATTTT
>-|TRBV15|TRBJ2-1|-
CATSRETGTDSYNEQFF
TGTGCCACCAGCAGAGAGACCGGGACTGACTCCTACAATGAGCAGTTCTTC
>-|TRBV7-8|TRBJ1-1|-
CASSALFTVNTEAFF
TGTGCCAGCAGCGCCCTATTCACAGTGAACACTGAAGCTTTCTTT
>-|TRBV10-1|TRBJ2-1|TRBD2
CASSERGGGYNEQFF
TGCGCCAGCTCTGAACGCGGGGGGGGTTACAATGAGCAGTTCTTC
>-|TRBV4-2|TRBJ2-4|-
CASSPRTAGGLTKNIQYF
TGTGCCAGCAGCCCCCGGACAGCTGGGGGGCTGACGAAAAACATTCAGTACTTC
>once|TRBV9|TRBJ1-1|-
CASSGQGTVNTEAFF
TGTGCCAGCAGCGGTCAAGGGACGGTGAACACTGAAGCTTTCTTT
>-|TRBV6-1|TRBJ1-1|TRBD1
CASSRGQGGTEAFF
TGTGCCAGCAGTCGTGGACAGGGTGGGACTGAAGCTTTCTTT
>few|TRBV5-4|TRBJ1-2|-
CASLGGDRYTF
TGTGCCAGCTTGGGAGGGGATCGCTACACCTTC
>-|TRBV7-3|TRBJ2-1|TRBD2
CASSRASGEYNEQFF
TGTGCCAGCAGCCGCGCTAGCGGAGAGTACAATGAGCAGTTCTTC
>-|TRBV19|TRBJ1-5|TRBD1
CASSWGDRGYQPQHF
TGTGCCAGTAGTTGGGGGGACAGGGGCTATCAGCCCCAGCATTTT
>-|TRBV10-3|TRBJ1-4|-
CAISHGLTNEKLFF
TGTGCCATTTCCCACGGACTCACTAATGAAAAACTGTTTTTT
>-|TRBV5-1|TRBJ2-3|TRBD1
CASSLQTGLGDTQYF
TGCGCCAGCAGCCTACAGACAGGGTTAGGTGATACGCAGTATTTT
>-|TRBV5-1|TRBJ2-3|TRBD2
CASSLASGGRTDTQYF
TGCGCCAGCAGCTTGGCTAGCGGGGGCCGCACAGATACGCAGTATTTT
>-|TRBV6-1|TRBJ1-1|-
CASSEALGQDFNTEAFF
TGTGCCAGCAGTGAAGCTCTGGGGCAGGACTTCAACACTGAAGCTTTCTTT
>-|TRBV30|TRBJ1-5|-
CAWVGDLYNQPQHF
TGTGCCTGGGTTGGGGACCTGTACAATCAGCCCCAGCATTTT
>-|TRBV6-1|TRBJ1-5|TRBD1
CASRPGTGVQPQHF
TGTGCCAGCAGACCCGGGACAGGGGTTCAGCCCCAGCATTTT
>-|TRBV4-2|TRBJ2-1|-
CASSQDSGEQFF
TGTGCCAGCAGCCAAGATTCGGGGGAGCAGTTCTTC
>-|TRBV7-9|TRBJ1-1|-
CASSEATGTSNTEAFF
TGTGCCAGCAGCGAGGCAACTGGGACATCGAACACTGAAGCTTTCTTT
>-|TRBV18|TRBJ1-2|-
CASSSGPSYGYTF
TGTGCCAGCTCCTCCGGACCCAGCTATGGCTACACCTTC
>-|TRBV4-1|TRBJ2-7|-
CASSQAWPTYEQYF
TGCGCCAGCAGCCAAGCGTGGCCTACCTACGAGCAGTACTTC
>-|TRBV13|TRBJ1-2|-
CASTRGQGSNGYTF
TGTGCCAGCACCAGAGGCCAGGGATCGAATGGCTACACCTTC
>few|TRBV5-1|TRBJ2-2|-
CASSLNTGTSGELFF
TGCGCCAGCAGCTTGAATACGGGTACATCCGGGGAGCTGTTTTTT
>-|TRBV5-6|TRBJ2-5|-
CASSRTGNQETQYF
TGTGCCAGCAGCAGAACAGGGAATCAAGAGACCCAGTACTTC
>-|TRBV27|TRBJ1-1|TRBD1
CASSLTGGAYTEAFF
TGTGCCAGCAGTTTAACAGGGGGCGCTTACACTGAAGCTTTCTTT
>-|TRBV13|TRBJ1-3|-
CASSLAGTVGNTIYF
TGTGCCAGCAGTTTGGCCGGGACGGTAGGGAACACCATATATTTT
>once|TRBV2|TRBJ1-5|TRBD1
CASSLDREHQPQHF
TGTGCCAGCAGTCTGGACAGGGAGCATCAGCCCCAGCATTTT
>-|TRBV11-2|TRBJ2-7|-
CASSLEVVRDEQYF
TGTGCCAGCAGCTTAGAGGTGGTGAGGGACGAGCAGTACTTC
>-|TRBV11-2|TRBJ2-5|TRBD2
CASTPALAIETQYF
TGTGCCAGCACCCCCGCACTAGCGATAGAGACCCAGTACTTC
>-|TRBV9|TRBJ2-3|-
CASSPTGSADTQYF
TGTGCCAGCAGCCCCACAGGGAGTGCAGATACGCAGTATTTT
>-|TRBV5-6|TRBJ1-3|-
CASSYGLMSVGNTIYF
TGTGCCAGCAGCTACGGATTAATGTCAGTTGGAAACACCATATATTTT
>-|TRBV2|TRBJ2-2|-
CAAKWTLNTGELFF
TGTGCCGCCAAGTGGACGTTAAACACCGGGGAGCTGTTTTTT
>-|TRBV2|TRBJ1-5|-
CASSEHSGVGNQPQHF
TGTGCCAGCAGCGAGCATTCAGGGGTCGGCAATCAGCCCCAGCATTTT
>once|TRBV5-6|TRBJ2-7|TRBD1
CASSYGQGVMVYEQYF
TGTGCCAGCAGCTACGGACAGGGCGTCATGGTCTACGAGCAGTACTTC
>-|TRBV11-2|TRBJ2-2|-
CASSVVGRTNTGELFF
TGTGCCAGCAGCGTGGTGGGTCGGACGAACACCGGGGAGCTGTTTTTT
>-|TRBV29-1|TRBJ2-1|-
CSVGDSYNEQFF
TGCAGCGTAGGGGACTCTTACAATGAGCAGTTCTTC
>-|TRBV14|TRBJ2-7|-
CASSQIIGRGQGSYEQYF
TGTGCCAGCAGCCAAATCATCGGGAGGGGACAGGGATCCTACGAGCAGTACTTC
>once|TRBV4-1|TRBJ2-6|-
CASSQREGASGANVLTF
TGCGCCAGCAGCCAGAGGGAAGGGGCCTCTGGGGCCAACGTCCTGACTTTC